This T cell receptor (beta chain) originates from a study of blood T cell repertoires in COVID-19. Germline V CDR1 and CDR2: SGHTS, YDEGEE. The length of the CDR3 is 17 residues. Trimming removed 2 bases at V and 0 bases at J, with 12 bases between. Repertoires were generated with immunoSEQ multiplex PCR, while TCRdb's copy carries only in-frame clones and drops some. The sample includes around 370,000 clones, about 87% of them seen just once. The clonotype comes from a woman between 45 and 60 years old with COVID-19, enrolled during active disease. The chain recombines TRBV5-8 with TRBJ2-6; D perhaps matches TRBD2 (7 bases). Sequences were obtained from peripheral blood. The CDR3 region has the DNA TGTGCCAGCAGCTTCGGGGGGCAAAGCTCTGGGGCCAACGTCCTGACTTTC. It is translated as CASSFGGQSSGANVLTF.